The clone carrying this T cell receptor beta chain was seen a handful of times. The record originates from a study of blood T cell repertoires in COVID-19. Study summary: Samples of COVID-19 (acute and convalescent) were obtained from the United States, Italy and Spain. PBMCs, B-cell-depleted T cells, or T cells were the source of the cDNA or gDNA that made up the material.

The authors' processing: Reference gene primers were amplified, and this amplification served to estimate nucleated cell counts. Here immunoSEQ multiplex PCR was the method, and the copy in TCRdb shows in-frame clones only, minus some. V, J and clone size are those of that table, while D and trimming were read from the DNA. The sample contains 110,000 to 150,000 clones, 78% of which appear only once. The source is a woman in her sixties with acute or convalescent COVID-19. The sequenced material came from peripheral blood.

The CDR3 sequence: CACGSLAGKLRGYNEQFF. CDR3 DNA: TGTGCCTGCGGGAGTCTAGCGGGAAAATTAAGGGGCTACAATGAGCAGTTCTTC. V and J are TRBV30 and TRBJ2-1; 9 bases are a match to TRBD2. From germline, CDR1 is GTSNPN and CDR2 SVGIG (reference sequence). Trimming cost V 6 bases and J 3 bases; bases outside gene matches: 18. CDR3 size: 18 residues.